One and the same sample provided the 8 T cell receptor beta chains below, sequenced in a study of CD8 T cells in ankylosing spondylitis. Which antigens these TCRs recognize remains unknown. Overall study results and limits: Seemingly distinctive of ankylosing spondylitis blood was a TCR beta motif formed by eight highly homologous variants.

TCRdb itself ran the 5' RACE reads through MiXCR, one entry per CDR3 protein. In the table there are 800,000 to 900,000 distinct CDR3 sequences, about 12% of which are singletons. The sample taken for sequencing was blood, either unsorted or a sorted T cell fraction (not recorded which). The receptors come from a male donor with ankylosing spondylitis.

V gene TRBV6-5 combines with J gene TRBJ2-3, with TRBD2 matching 14 bases. The J segment lost 6 bases and the V segment lost 2 bases, leaving 13 bases of the junction unmatched. The CDR3 covers 19 residues. Germline V gene data show CDR1 as MNHEY and CDR2 as SVGAGI. CDR3 region: CASSYAEGLAGADSDTQYF. CDR3 bases: TGTGCCAGCAGTTACGCCGAGGGACTAGCGGGAGCCGATTCGGATACGCAGTATTTT.

The rearrangement links TRBV29-1 to TRBJ2-1; D is uncertain. The length of the CDR3 is 11 residues. Trimming removed 7 bases at V and 8 bases at J, with 12 bases between. Germline assignment: CDR1 SQVTM and CDR2 ANQGSEA. CDR3 nucleotide sequence: TGCAGCGCTTCCACGTACGATGAGCAGTTCTTC. Translated: CSASTYDEQFF.

This clonotype was seen more than once but under ten times. The chain employs TRBV12-3 or TRBV12-4 and TRBJ1-5, with D hard to call. The V end lost 5 bases, the J end lost 0 bases, and 11 bases lay between the germline ends. The CDR3 is 15 amino acids. The DNA for the CDR3 is TGTGCCAGCAGTCCCAGAGAAGTTAGCAATCAGCCCCAGCATTTT. Its translation: CASSPREVSNQPQHF.

The rearrangement uses TRBV6-1 and TRBJ1-4, with 10 bases fitting TRBD1. With 6 bases clipped from V and 7 bases from J, the junction kept 8 bases outside the gene matches. The CDR3 has 15 residues. From germline, CDR1 is MNHNS and CDR2 SASEGT. This CDR3 is CASSPRGTGAEKLFF. The CDR3, as DNA: TGTGCCAGCAGCCCCCGCGGGACAGGGGCTGAAAAACTGTTTTTT.

This rearrangement joins TRBV5-1 to TRBJ2-5, with D uncertain. V was clipped by 3 bases and J by 2 bases, with 11 bases between them. This CDR3 has 14 amino acids. The germline V gene encodes CDR1 SGHRS and CDR2 YFSETQ. In DNA form, the CDR3 reads TGCGCCAGCAGCTCCGGACCGCTGCAAGAGACCCAGTACTTC. Protein sequence: CASSSGPLQETQYF.

This chain uses TRBV12-3 or TRBV12-4 with TRBJ2-5, with 11 bases fitting TRBD2. The CDR3 is 17 residues long. V dropped 8 bases and J dropped 2; count of bases not matched to a gene: 13. The CDR3 bases are TGTGCCAGCCTAGCCGGGACTAGCGGCTCCCTGCAAGAGACCCAGTACTTC. It specifies CASLAGTSGSLQETQYF.

Only a few counts were recorded for this clonotype. The chain recombines TRBV5-5 with TRBJ2-3, with D perhaps TRBD2 (5 bases). The CDR3 is 15 amino acids. The germline CDR1 and CDR2 sequences are SGHKS and YYEKEE (reference sequence). V lost 1 base to trimming and J lost 4 bases, with 13 bases between them. The CDR3 region has the DNA TGTGCCAGCAGCTTGAGGGCGGAGGTGGCAGATACGCAGTATTTT. It yields the protein CASSLRAEVADTQYF.

In DNA, the CDR3 is TGTGCCATCAGTGGGGGACAGGGGCAATCCTATAATTCACCCCTCCACTTT. Translation: CAISGGQGQSYNSPLHF. The chain has TRBV10-3 and TRBJ1-6; 10 bases are a match to TRBD1. Germline loops: CDR1 ENHRY, CDR2 SYGVKD. The CDR3 contains 17 residues. Trimming removed 4 bases from V and 1 base from J; junction bases left unmatched: 4.